This TCR beta chain was observed in a study of shared T cell receptors in the human thymus. Sequencing used immunoSEQ multiplex PCR; TCRdb keeps in-frame clones, though not all of them. This sample has about 660,000 clones, with 70% to 90% found just once. Trimming at V came to 1 base and at J to 1 base, leaving 4 bases not matched to a gene. Germline V gene lookup returns CDR1 LGHNT and CDR2 FRNRAP. The CDR3 sequence is 16 residues long. The sample was also linked to a second study, of human thymus T cells. That study reports: Resections removed during corrective heart surgery provided the thymus tissue used. Thymic and blood repertoires appeared to display a bias in their usage of V and J genes. Overlap was high between thymic repertoires from unrelated individuals, as reported in related research.

The receptor was derived from a boy in the first two years of life with a congenital heart defect. Sequences were obtained from thymocytes. This chain uses TRBV12-5 with TRBJ2-7; 10 positions agree with TRBD1. CDR3 bases: TGTGCTAGTGGTTTGGGGGGACAGGGGATTTCCTACGAGCAGTACTTC. Translation gives CASGLGGQGISYEQYF.